The entry that follows covers one TCR beta chain sequence. The data belong to a study of blood T cell repertoires in COVID-19. About the study: The United States, Italy and Spain were the sources of the acute and convalescent COVID-19 samples.

Using immunoSEQ multiplex PCR, the repertoire was profiled, and TCRdb retains in-frame clones only, with some absent. The repertoire holds some 70,000 clones, with 80% to 90% as singletons. The J segment lost 2 bases and the V segment lost 5 bases, leaving 6 bases of the junction unmatched. Germline V gene lookup returns CDR1 KGHSH and CDR2 LQKENI. The CDR3 totals 15 residues. The sequence came from a man over 45 with active COVID-19. The chain carries TRBV18 and TRBJ2-5, with 9 positions matching TRBD2. The sequenced sample was peripheral blood. CDR3 protein: CASSRTSGLQETQYF. In DNA form, the CDR3 reads TGTGCCAGCTCAAGAACTAGCGGGTTACAAGAGACCCAGTACTTC.